The rows below give T cell receptor beta chains drawn from one sample of a study of cytomegalovirus exposure and HLA in healthy donors. Using immunoSEQ multiplex PCR, the repertoire was profiled, and TCRdb retains in-frame clones only, with some absent. The data hold under 300,000 clones, with about 83% observed a single time. Sequences were obtained from PBMCs. These receptors originate from a middle-aged woman in good health and CMV-seropositive. CDR3s include the opening cysteine and the closing phenylalanine or tryptophan. D genes are given only for firm matches. Size values are once, few and many counts, or a class for expanded clones, and some rows have none.

clone_size,v_call,d_call,j_call,cdr3_nt,cdr3_aa
few,TRBV11-2,.,TRBJ2-7,TGTGCCAGCAGCTTAGGAGTATCCTACGAGCAGTACTTC,CASSLGVSYEQYF
.,TRBV19,.,TRBJ2-7,TGTGCCAGTCATCCCGGAGTCGCGGGGTTCCACGAGCAGTACTTC,CASHPGVAGFHEQYF
.,TRBV9,TRBD2,TRBJ2-1,TGTGCCAGCAGCGTTTCCCTCAGCGGGAGGGCCTACAATGAGCAGTTCTTC,CASSVSLSGRAYNEQFF
.,TRBV30,.,TRBJ1-5,TGTGCCTGGAGTGTGACTACGGGGAATCAGCCCCAGCATTTT,CAWSVTTGNQPQHF
few,TRBV9,.,TRBJ1-6,TGTGCCAGCAGCTCCCTTAGACAGAGCTCCTATAATTCACCCCTCCACTTT,CASSSLRQSSYNSPLHF
.,TRBV5-1,.,TRBJ2-3,TGCGCCAGCAGCTTGAATCGGGCAGGGGGCACAGATACGCAGTATTTT,CASSLNRAGGTDTQYF
.,TRBV11-3,.,TRBJ2-7,TGTGCCAGCAGCCCCCGCCTAGCCGCCTACGAGCAGTACTTC,CASSPRLAAYEQYF
.,TRBV7-9,TRBD1,TRBJ1-2,TGTGCCAGCAGGCCCGGGACAGGGATTAACTATGGCTACACCTTC,CASRPGTGINYGYTF
.,TRBV9,.,TRBJ2-2,TGTGCCAGCAGCGGAGGGACTCGCACCGGGGAGCTGTTTTTT,CASSGGTRTGELFF
.,TRBV7-2,TRBD1,TRBJ1-6,TGTGCCAGCAGCTGGGGACAGCCTAATTCACCCCTCCACTTT,CASSWGQPNSPLHF
few,TRBV19,TRBD2,TRBJ2-5,TGTGCCAGCAGACAGGCGGGAGGGAGTGAGACCCAGTACTTC,CASRQAGGSETQYF
.,TRBV18,TRBD1,TRBJ1-1,TGTGCCAGCTCACGAGACAGGGAAGTTTGGGCTGAAGCTTTCTTT,CASSRDREVWAEAFF
.,TRBV29-1,TRBD1,TRBJ1-4,TGCAGCTTCAGGACAGGCCGGGATGAAAAACTGTTTTTT,CSFRTGRDEKLFF
.,TRBV2,.,TRBJ2-5,TGTGCCAGCAGTAAGGAGGGAGGTGAGACCCAGTACTTC,CASSKEGGETQYF
once,TRBV18,TRBD1,TRBJ1-4,TGTGCCAGCTCACCGACAGGGGGTAATGAAAAACTGTTTTTT,CASSPTGGNEKLFF
.,TRBV28,.,TRBJ2-7,TGTGCCAGCAGTTTTCGAGACTGGCCCTACGAGCAGTACTTC,CASSFRDWPYEQYF
few,TRBV27,.,TRBJ1-5,TGTGCCAGCAGTTTATATCGGGATAGCAATCAGCCCCAGCATTTT,CASSLYRDSNQPQHF
few,TRBV7-9,TRBD2,TRBJ2-1,TGTGCCAGCAGCTCGCGGGGGGGCCCCTCCAATGAGCAGTTCTTC,CASSSRGGPSNEQFF
.,TRBV9,.,TRBJ1-1,TGTGCCAGCAGCGTAGACAGGAACACTGAAGCTTTCTTT,CASSVDRNTEAFF
.,TRBV28,.,TRBJ2-7,TGTGCCAGCAGTTCCTACTACGAGCAGTACTTC,CASSSYYEQYF
.,TRBV18,.,TRBJ2-1,TGTGCCAGCTCACCACCAACAACAGGGCAGTTCTTC,CASSPPTTGQFF
.,TRBV27,TRBD1,TRBJ1-1,TGTGCCAGCAGTCTAGGAAGCGGACAGGGGCGCTGGGCCACTGAAGCTTTCTTT,CASSLGSGQGRWATEAFF
.,TRBV9,TRBD2,TRBJ2-1,TGTGCCAGCAGCCTGGGACTAGCGGGATCGAATGAGCAGTTCTTC,CASSLGLAGSNEQFF
.,TRBV30,.,TRBJ2-7,TGTGCCTGGAGTGTACCGGACAGAGGAACCTACGAGCAGTACTTC,CAWSVPDRGTYEQYF
.,TRBV10-3,.,TRBJ1-2,TGTGCCATACGGACAGAGGTCTATGGCTACACCTTC,CAIRTEVYGYTF
once,TRBV19,TRBD1,TRBJ1-6,TGTGCCAGTAGTATGGGACAGGGACCTAGCTCCTATAATTCACCCCTCCACTTT,CASSMGQGPSSYNSPLHF
.,TRBV5-1,.,TRBJ1-6,TGCGCCAGCAGCTTATCAGGGGAGTTTGGGGATTCACCCCTCCACTTT,CASSLSGEFGDSPLHF
few,TRBV27,TRBD2,TRBJ2-1,TGTGCCAGCAGTTTATCGGCGGGAGTCGAACCTCCCTACAATGAGCAGTTCTTC,CASSLSAGVEPPYNEQFF
.,TRBV5-6,.,TRBJ1-1,TGTGCCAGCACCACTACAGGTGGAAGCACTGAAGCTTTCTTT,CASTTTGGSTEAFF
few,TRBV14,TRBD1,TRBJ1-6,TGTGCCAGCAGCCAACAGACAGGGGGCATTTCACCCCTCCACTTT,CASSQQTGGISPLHF
.,TRBV7-2,.,TRBJ1-1,TGTGCCAGCAGCGCCCGGACAGCGCTTGGGGCTTTCTTT,CASSARTALGAFF
.,TRBV5-1,.,TRBJ2-7,TGCGCCAGCAGCTTGGGGGGGGATATCGGCTCCTACGAGCAGTACTTC,CASSLGGDIGSYEQYF
few,TRBV7-8,.,TRBJ2-3,TGTGCCAGCAGCTTAGTTCGAGCGGGCCCTAGCACAGATACGCAGTATTTT,CASSLVRAGPSTDTQYF
.,TRBV5-1,.,TRBJ1-4,TGCGCCAGCAGCTTGGTAGGGGGGGATGAAAAACTGTTTTTT,CASSLVGGDEKLFF
once,TRBV11-3,.,TRBJ2-7,TGTGCCAGCAGCCCCTCAAAACAAGAGCAGTACTTC,CASSPSKQEQYF
once,TRBV2,TRBD1,TRBJ1-5,TGTGCCAGCAGCCCCGGACAGGGAGGCCAGCCCCAGCATTTT,CASSPGQGGQPQHF
.,TRBV28,.,TRBJ1-2,TGTGCCAGCAGTGCACAGGTTAACTATGGCTACACCTTC,CASSAQVNYGYTF
.,TRBV27,TRBD1,TRBJ2-7,TGTGCCAGCAGTTCGACCACAGGGGGCCCTCCTTACGAGCAGTACTTC,CASSSTTGGPPYEQYF
.,TRBV27,.,TRBJ1-6,TGTGCCAGCAGTTTTTTCGGTTCCGCCTCGAATTCACCCCTCCACTTT,CASSFFGSASNSPLHF
.,TRBV4-2,TRBD1,TRBJ2-6,TGTGCCAGCAGCCAAGGGCAGGGGGAAGCTGGGGCCAACGTCCTGACTTTC,CASSQGQGEAGANVLTF
.,TRBV5-1,.,TRBJ2-5,TGCGCCAGCAGCGAATCTCCGGTCGCAGAGACCCAGTACTTC,CASSESPVAETQYF
.,TRBV6-5,.,TRBJ1-2,TGTGCCAGCAGTGACAGGAGGTATGGCTACACCTTC,CASSDRRYGYTF
.,TRBV7-6,.,TRBJ1-4,TGTGCCAGCAGCTTTGGAGGGTTTAATAATGAAAAACTGTTTTTT,CASSFGGFNNEKLFF
.,TRBV28,.,TRBJ2-7,TGTGCCAGCAGTTCCTTGTGTCCCCGGCAGTACTTC,CASSSLCPRQYF
.,TRBV5-1,TRBD2,TRBJ2-1,TGCGCCAGCAGCAGGGGGACTAGCGGCAATGAGCAGTTCTTC,CASSRGTSGNEQFF
few,TRBV5-4,TRBD1,TRBJ1-4,TGTGCCAGCAGTCCAGGGACAGGGGAATTGTCTAATGAAAAACTGTTTTTT,CASSPGTGELSNEKLFF
.,TRBV4-1,.,TRBJ1-6,TGCGCCAGCAGCCCTGAACAGAGCTCCTATAATTCACCCCTCCACTTT,CASSPEQSSYNSPLHF
.,TRBV19,.,TRBJ1-5,TGTGCCAGTAGTATTCTAGACGAAAGAAACCAGCCCCAGCATTTT,CASSILDERNQPQHF
.,TRBV11-2,TRBD2,TRBJ2-7,TGTGCCAGCAGCCCCGGGATAGCGGGATGGTACGAGCAGTACTTC,CASSPGIAGWYEQYF
.,TRBV27,TRBD2,TRBJ2-7,TGTGCCAGCAGTTCAGCGGGAGAAGGCACCGCACCACTCCTCAGGTACTTC,CASSSAGEGTAPLLRYF
.,TRBV6-5,.,TRBJ2-7,TGTGCCAGCAGACAGGGTGTCTCCTACGAGCAGTACTTC,CASRQGVSYEQYF
.,TRBV27,.,TRBJ1-2,TGTGCCAGCAGTCGGGCCCCCGGGGATGGCTACACCTTC,CASSRAPGDGYTF
.,TRBV5-6,TRBD1,TRBJ2-1,TGTGCCAGCAGCCTAGACAGGGGGTACAATGAGCAGTTCTTC,CASSLDRGYNEQFF
.,TRBV19,TRBD1,TRBJ1-6,TGTGCCAGTAGTGCGACAGGGGGCCTTTCACCCCTCCACTTT,CASSATGGLSPLHF
.,TRBV30,.,TRBJ1-4,TGTGCCTGGAGAGGGGCAACTAATGAAAAACTGTTTTTT,CAWRGATNEKLFF
.,TRBV28,.,TRBJ2-7,TGTGCCAGCAGTTTATGCATAAGACAGCCATTTTTCTACGAGCAGTACTTC,CASSLCIRQPFFYEQYF
.,TRBV14,.,TRBJ2-5,TGTGCCAGCAGCCAAGGAGTTCTCCGAGAGAGAGAGACCCAGTACTTC,CASSQGVLRERETQYF
.,TRBV5-4,TRBD2,TRBJ2-1,TGTGCCAGCAGCTTGAAGTGGGGACTAGTCAATGAGCAGTTCTTC,CASSLKWGLVNEQFF